The 29 T cell receptor beta chains presented below share a single source sample, sequenced in a study of OX40 agonist ivuxolimab in advanced cancers. Some clones are missing from TCRdb's copy, which holds only in-frame ones; the method was immunoSEQ multiplex PCR. The data hold around 63,000 clones, with 92% observed a single time. The sample consisted of CD4+ or CD8+ T cells sorted from blood, taken in a trial of the OX40 agonist ivuxolimab. These receptors all stem from an adult with an advanced solid tumor such as melanoma, head and neck, liver or kidney cancer.

With respect to this clone: The identical CDR3 is also encoded by other nucleotide sequences in the sample. The genes are TRBV7-8 and TRBJ1-2; no clear D gene. The CDR3 contains 14 residues. V lost 0 bases, J lost 1 base, and 6 bases lay in between. Germline lookup yields CDR1 SGHVS and CDR2 FQNEAQ. This CDR3 is CASSLAGLNYGYTF. CDR3 coding DNA: TGTGCCAGCAGCTTAGCTGGTCTTAACTATGGCTACACCTTC.

CDR3 nucleotides: TGTGCCAGCAGCACGGGCCTGAGGGGGTCCTACGAGCAGTACTTC. Its translation: CASSTGLRGSYEQYF. This chain uses TRBV27 with TRBJ2-7; weak D call: TRBD1 (6 bases). This CDR3 is 15 amino acids long. The V end lost 6 bases, the J end lost 1 base, and 16 bases lay between the germline ends. The V gene's germline CDR1 is MNHEY and CDR2 SMNVEV (reference sequence).

The rearrangement uses TRBV4-2 and TRBJ2-1; D is perhaps TRBD1 or TRBD2 (5 bases each). CDR3 length equals 14 residues. CDR1 and CDR2 (germline): LGHNA, YNFKEQ. V was shortened by 1 base and J by 8 bases, with 12 bases between the two germline ends. CDR3 nucleotide sequence: TGTGCCAGCAGCCAAGGGGACGTGAGTTATGAGCAGTTCTTC. It codes for CASSQGDVSYEQFF.

The chain employs TRBV6-5 and TRBJ1-1, with TRBD1 matching over 9 bases. This CDR3 is 13 amino acids long. Germline V gene sequence: CDR1 MNHEY, CDR2 SVGAGI. Trimming removed 6 bases from V and 4 bases from J; junction bases left unmatched: 3. The CDR3 spells CASSRDRVTEAFF. DNA of the CDR3: TGTGCCAGCAGCCGGGACAGGGTCACTGAAGCTTTCTTT.

The CDR3 here is CSVEIQGYEQYF. The CDR3 bases are TGCAGCGTTGAAATACAGGGGTACGAGCAGTACTTC. The chain is built from TRBV29-1 and TRBJ2-7; 7 bases agree with TRBD1. The CDR3 totals 12 residues. Per germline, CDR1 SQVTM and CDR2 ANQGSEA. V lost 2 bases and J lost 4; bases outside the gene matches: 2.

The chain is built from TRBV7-8 and TRBJ1-5, with 10 bases that match TRBD1. The CDR3 length is 15 residues. Germline V gene data show CDR1 as SGHVS and CDR2 as FQNEAQ. Trimming cost V 5 bases and J 6 bases; bases outside gene matches: 7. CDR3 residues: CASSPGTGALQPQHF. Written as DNA, the CDR3 is TGTGCCAGCAGCCCCGGGACAGGGGCCCTTCAGCCCCAGCATTTT.

This chain connects TRBV25-1 to TRBJ1-2; D not resolved. The CDR3 consists of 13 residues. CDR1 MGHDK and CDR2 SYGVNS come from the germline V gene. V gave up 8 bases and J gave up 3 bases, with 13 bases separating them. CDR3 nucleotide sequence: TGTGCCAGCTACTCTGAAGCAGACTATGGCTACACCTTC. Translation gives CASYSEADYGYTF.

This clone has only one observation. V gene TRBV27 combines with J gene TRBJ2-7; D remains unclear. Trimming left V 2 bases short and J 0 bases short, with 5 bases between. The CDR3 is made up of 13 amino acids. Per germline, CDR1 MNHEY and CDR2 SMNVEV (reference sequence). This CDR3 reads CASSLQYSYEQYF. DNA of the CDR3: TGTGCCAGCAGTTTACAGTACTCCTACGAGCAGTACTTC.

This clone was found once. The V call is TRBV27, the J call TRBJ2-7; 7 nucleotides agree with TRBD2. The CDR3 runs to 14 residues. Germline V gene sequence: CDR1 MNHEY, CDR2 SMNVEV (reference sequence). With 2 bases clipped from V and 3 bases from J, the junction kept 4 bases outside the gene matches. CDR3 sequence: CASSLAGDDYEQYF. The DNA of the CDR3 is TGTGCCAGCAGTTTAGCGGGAGACGACTACGAGCAGTACTTC.

CDR3 protein: CASSTHVRAPGLAGSGANVLTF. CDR3 bases: TGTGCCAGTAGTACGCACGTGCGGGCCCCGGGACTAGCGGGATCCGGGGCCAACGTCCTGACTTTC. V usage is TRBV19 and J usage is TRBJ2-6; 13 nucleotides match TRBD2. J was trimmed by 4 bases and V by 4 bases; bases with no gene match: 19. Per germline, CDR1 LNHDA and CDR2 SQIVND (reference sequence). The CDR3 consists of 22 residues.

The chain recombines TRBV29-1 with TRBJ2-7; 8 bases match TRBD1. Per the germline V gene, CDR1 is SQVTM and CDR2 is ANQGSEA. The V and J ends lost 6 bases and 3 bases, in that order; junction bases with no gene match: 4. The CDR3 covers 12 residues. Here the CDR3 reads CSVDGQGYEQYF. CDR3 sequence (DNA): TGCAGCGTGGACGGACAGGGCTACGAGCAGTACTTC.

This rearrangement joins TRBV19 to TRBJ2-2; D uncertain. The germline V gene encodes CDR1 LNHDA and CDR2 SQIVND (reference sequence). This CDR3 comprises 13 residues. The germline V and J ends were trimmed by 3 bases and 6 bases, with 8 bases remaining between them. The CDR3 sequence is CASSISSSGELFF. The CDR3, as DNA: TGTGCCAGTAGTATTAGTAGTTCCGGGGAGCTGTTTTTT.

The rearrangement links TRBV6-6 to TRBJ2-2; 10 nucleotides agree with TRBD1. The germline CDR1 and CDR2 sequences are MNHNY and SVGAGI (reference sequence). V lost 4 bases to trimming and J lost 1 base; unmatched junction nucleotides: 3. This CDR3 comprises 16 residues. CDR3 amino acids: CASSSRDRGNTGELFF. CDR3 in DNA: TGTGCCAGCAGTTCAAGGGACAGGGGGAACACCGGGGAGCTGTTTTTT.

The gene calls are TRBV19 and TRBJ2-4; D might be TRBD1 or TRBD2, each matching 5 bases. There are 16 residues in the CDR3. Trimming left V 5 bases short and J 7 bases short, with 21 bases between. CDR1 and CDR2 (germline): LNHDA, SQIVND (reference sequence). The CDR3 protein is CASSQDTGTARNIQYF. The CDR3 DNA sequence: TGTGCCAGTAGTCAGGATACCGGGACGGCTAGGAACATTCAGTACTTC.

CDR3 nucleotides: TGTGCCAGCAGCTTAGATGGCGGGAGAGGTTACAATGAGCAGTTCTTC. It codes for CASSLDGGRGYNEQFF. The chain uses TRBV7-9 and TRBJ2-1; 7 bases align to TRBD2. Germline V CDR1 and CDR2: SEHNR, FQNEAQ (reference sequence). The CDR3 has 16 amino acids. Germline trimming cut 1 base from V and 4 bases from J; bases unmatched to any gene: 7.

The CDR3 loop is CASSQDIGSAGTQYF. The CDR3 nucleotides are TGCGCCAGCAGCCAAGATATCGGGTCAGCGGGGACCCAGTACTTC. The genes are TRBV4-1 and TRBJ2-5; D may be TRBD2 (6 bases). The CDR3 has 15 residues. V shed 0 bases and J shed 7 bases, with 15 bases lying between them. Germline V gene sequence: CDR1 MGHRA, CDR2 YSYEKL.

The rearrangement uses TRBV5-6 and TRBJ2-3; D unclear. The CDR3 sequence is 13 residues long. Trimming removed 4 bases from V and 4 bases from J, with 10 bases in between. The germline gives CDR1 SGHDT, CDR2 YYEEEE. Written as DNA, the CDR3 is TGTGCCAGCAGCCTTCCCACTGCAGATACGCAGTATTTT. It codes for CASSLPTADTQYF. The full variable domain, with the rest looked up from reference TRBV5-6 and TRBJ2-3, is DAGVTQSPTHLIKTRGQQVTLRCSPKSGHDTVSWYQQALGQGPQFIFQYYEEEERQRGNFPDRFSGHQFPNYSSELNVNALLLGDSALYLCASSLPTADTQYFGPGTRLTVL.

This chain links TRBV29-1 with TRBJ2-5, with D unclear. This CDR3 has 14 amino acids. Trimming left V 8 bases short and J 5 bases short, with 21 bases between. Germline V gene sequence: CDR1 SQVTM, CDR2 ANQGSEA. CDR3 DNA: TGCAGCATAGTTGGAACCGATCCGAGGGAGACCCAGTACTTC. Translation gives CSIVGTDPRETQYF.

The rearrangement links TRBV28 to TRBJ2-1, with 13 bases aligning to TRBD2. The CDR3 runs 19 residues. V gave up 2 bases and J gave up 2 bases; unmatched junction bases: 9. Germline CDR1 MDHEN, CDR2 SYDVKM. The CDR3 DNA is TGTGCCAGCAGTTTAACCCCCGGACTAGCGGGAGCGCCCTACAATGAGCAGTTCTTC. This codes for CASSLTPGLAGAPYNEQFF.

J is TRBJ2-3 and V is TRBV6-4; the match to TRBD2 covers 7 bases. Germline loops: CDR1 MRHNA, CDR2 SNTAGT. This CDR3 contains 15 residues. V was clipped by 5 bases and J by 4 bases; unmatched bases: 9. CDR3 sequence (DNA): TGTGCCAGCAGTAAGGGGAGGGGCGGCGCAGATACGCAGTATTTT. It translates to CASSKGRGGADTQYF.

The chain carries TRBV7-2 and TRBJ2-7; 7 bases agree with TRBD2. The CDR3 sequence is 12 residues long. V lost 5 bases and J lost 4; bases outside the gene matches: 2. From germline, CDR1 is SGHTA and CDR2 FQGNSA. CDR3 sequence reads: CASSDSGYEQYF. CDR3 nucleotides: TGTGCCAGCAGCGATAGCGGGTACGAGCAGTACTTC.

The V and J genes are TRBV27 and TRBJ2-3; no clear D. Looked up from germline, CDR1 is MNHEY and CDR2 is SMNVEV (reference sequence). V lost 5 bases and J lost 4, with 10 bases in between. This CDR3 is built from 13 residues. CDR3 sequence reads: CASSAKVPDTQYF. Written as DNA, the CDR3 is TGTGCCAGCAGTGCCAAGGTACCAGATACGCAGTATTTT.

This clone was picked up a small number of times. The rearrangement links TRBV6-4 to TRBJ1-5; TRBD1 might be the D (6 bases). CDR1 and CDR2 from the germline V gene are MRHNA and SNTAGT. Trimming shortened V by 3 bases and J by 3 bases, and 6 bases separated the two germline ends. The CDR3 loop spans 13 amino acids. The CDR3 DNA follows: TGTGCCAGCAGTGAGGGGGCCAATCAGCCCCAGCATTTT. Translating it yields CASSEGANQPQHF.

J is TRBJ2-5 and V is TRBV30; no clear D. The CDR3 runs 11 residues. Between the trimmed V and J ends, which lost 0 bases and 4 bases, there was a span of 3 bases. Germline-derived CDR1 and CDR2 are GTSNPN and SVGIG (reference sequence). CDR3 loop: CAWSVGETQYF. The CDR3 nucleotides are TGTGCCTGGAGTGTGGGAGAGACCCAGTACTTC.

J is TRBJ2-5 and V is TRBV30, with D perhaps TRBD2 (5 bases). In germline, CDR1 is GTSNPN, CDR2 SVGIG (reference sequence). Trimming took off 5 bases at V and 0 bases at J, with 13 bases between the two ends. The CDR3 extends over 14 amino acids. The CDR3 coding sequence is TGTGCCTGGGCTCTTGAGCGGTACCAAGAGACCCAGTACTTC. Its translation is CAWALERYQETQYF. The variable domain in full, with the rest retrieved from reference TRBV30 and TRBJ2-5, is SQTIHQWPATLVQPVGSPLSLECTVEGTSNPNLYWYRQAAGRGLQLLFYSVGIGQISSEVPQNLSASRPQDRQFILSSKKLLLSDSGFYLCAWALERYQETQYFGPGTRLLVL.

In its sample, this clone was seen once. The rearrangement joins TRBV7-8 to TRBJ1-1, with D uncertain. This CDR3 spans 12 amino acids. V lost 9 bases and J lost 2, with 10 bases in between. From germline, CDR1 is SGHVS and CDR2 FQNEAQ. In DNA, the CDR3 is TGTGCCAGTAACGATATTAACACTGAAGCTTTCTTT. As protein: CASNDINTEAFF.

The chain couples TRBV6-5 to TRBJ1-2; 11 bases agree with TRBD1. V lost 3 bases, J lost 8 bases, and 5 bases stayed unmatched. From germline, CDR1 is MNHEY and CDR2 SVGAGI. CDR3 length: 14 amino acids. CDR3 bases: TGTGCCAGCAGTTATTCGGGACAGGGGGGAGGCTACACCTTC. It encodes CASSYSGQGGGYTF.

This clone was detected once. The chain's CDR3 is CASSEVQGETGKNIQYF. For the CDR3, the DNA is TGTGCCAGCAGCGAGGTACAGGGGGAGACTGGCAAAAACATTCAGTACTTC. V gene TRBV9 combines with J gene TRBJ2-4; 8 bases are shared with TRBD1. Germline V lookup: CDR1 SGDLS, CDR2 YYNGEE. The CDR3 sequence is 17 residues long. The V segment lost 3 bases and the J segment 3 bases; nucleotides outside the gene matches: 11.

The J gene is TRBJ1-3, the V gene TRBV13; possible D gene TRBD1, 6 bases. In germline, CDR1 is PRHDT, CDR2 FYEKMQ (reference sequence). The CDR3 totals 19 residues. Deletions cut 4 bases from V and 4 bases from J, with 26 bases between. This CDR3 reads CASSSAVNSPGTWGNTIYF. The DNA of the CDR3 is TGTGCCAGCAGCTCCGCCGTTAATTCACCGGGGACATGGGGAAACACCATATATTTT.